Presented here are 14 T cell receptor beta chains from one specimen sequenced in a study of T cell responses to AZD1222 COVID-19 vaccine. Sequencing was performed with immunoSEQ multiplex PCR; in TCRdb, only in-frame clones are kept and a portion is missing. The sample holds 150,000 to 180,000 clones, about nine tenths seen once. The sequencing used peripheral blood, collected on day 0 of AZD1222 vaccination. The receptors stem from an adult in good health.

V usage is TRBV5-1 and J usage is TRBJ2-2; 13 nucleotides match TRBD2. The CDR3 sequence is 20 residues long. Trimming at V came to 5 bases and at J to 1 base, leaving 14 bases not matched to a gene. Germline CDR1 SGHRS, CDR2 YFSETQ. CDR3 sequence (DNA): TGCGCCAGCAGGAAGCACCCGGGACTAGCGGGACCGAAGAACACCGGGGAGCTGTTTTTT. Translated: CASRKHPGLAGPKNTGELFF.

The chain has TRBV19 and TRBJ1-2; 10 nucleotides agree with TRBD1. CDR3 length: 14 amino acids. Trimming removed 5 bases from V and 5 bases from J; junction bases left unmatched: 5. CDR1 is LNHDA and CDR2 is SQIVND in the germline V gene (reference sequence). Written as DNA, the CDR3 is TGTGCCAGTAGTCCGGGGACAGGGGAATATGGCTACACCTTC. As protein: CASSPGTGEYGYTF.

The chain is built from TRBV6-6 and TRBJ2-2, with D perhaps TRBD1 or TRBD2 (5 bases each). This CDR3 contains 19 residues. V was trimmed by 6 bases and J by 0 bases, leaving 23 bases between them. Germline V CDR1 and CDR2: MNHNY, SVGAGI (reference sequence). CDR3 loop: CASSFRANLALANTGELFF. DNA of the CDR3: TGTGCCAGCAGCTTCAGGGCTAACCTAGCTCTAGCGAACACCGGGGAGCTGTTTTTT.

The chain is built from TRBV28 and TRBJ2-1; 7 bases line up with TRBD2. The germline V gene has CDR1 MDHEN and CDR2 SYDVKM. The ends lost 5 bases at V and 4 bases at J; junction bases unmatched: 8. The CDR3 runs 15 residues. The DNA for the CDR3 is TGTGCCAGCAGTCCCCGCGGCGGGAGTTACAATGAGCAGTTCTTC. Translation: CASSPRGGSYNEQFF. Full variable domain (missing parts from reference TRBV28 and TRBJ2-1): DVKVTQSSRYLVKRTGEKVFLECVQDMDHENMFWYRQDPGLGLRLIYFSYDVKMKEKGDIPEGYSVSREKKERFSLILESASTNQTSMYLCASSPRGGSYNEQFFGPGTRLTVL.

This chain joins TRBV7-9 and TRBJ1-2; TRBD1 is a possible D gene (5 bases). V was trimmed by 5 bases and J by 5 bases, leaving 18 bases between them. The CDR3 length is 15 residues. CDR1 and CDR2 (germline): SEHNR, FQNEAQ (reference sequence). The CDR3 reads CASSPGQPSLYGYTF. CDR3 bases: TGTGCCAGCAGCCCTGGACAACCGTCACTGTATGGCTACACCTTC.

The CDR3 here is CASSSRSGRGNTGELFF. CDR3 nucleotide sequence: TGTGCCAGCAGCTCGCGATCGGGGCGCGGGAACACCGGGGAGCTGTTTTTT. The chain uses TRBV5-8 and TRBJ2-2; possibly TRBD1 or TRBD2 for D (5 bases each). Trimming removed 3 bases from V and 1 base from J, with 16 bases in between. Germline CDR1 reads SGHTS; CDR2 reads YDEGEE. The CDR3 runs 17 residues.

The chain employs TRBV10-3 and TRBJ1-4; D unresolved. This CDR3 has 13 amino acids. Germline V gene lookup returns CDR1 ENHRY and CDR2 SYGVKD. Trimming took off 2 bases at V and 4 bases at J, with 5 bases between the two ends. The CDR3 protein is CAISEGSNEKLFF. The CDR3 nucleotides read TGTGCCATCAGTGAGGGCAGTAATGAAAAACTGTTTTTT.

This chain links TRBV9 with TRBJ2-3, with 9 bases aligning to TRBD2. The CDR3 spans 17 residues. The junction had 12 bases not matched to a gene; V was cut back by 3 bases and J by 4 bases. CDR1 SGDLS and CDR2 YYNGEE come from the germline V gene. The DNA for the CDR3 is TGTGCCAGCAGCGCAAGTGGATTTGGACTAGCGCCAGATACGCAGTATTTT. Translation: CASSASGFGLAPDTQYF. The entire variable domain, with the rest obtained from reference TRBV9 and TRBJ2-3, is as follows: DSGVTQTPKHLITATGQRVTLRCSPRSGDLSVYWYQQSLDQGLQFLIQYYNGEERAKGNILERFSAQQFPDLHSELNLSSLELGDSALYFCASSASGFGLAPDTQYFGPGTRLTVL.

CDR3 protein: CASSLQGATEAFF. In nucleotides, the CDR3 is TGCGCCAGCAGCTTACAGGGGGCAACTGAAGCTTTCTTT. The chain couples TRBV5-1 to TRBJ1-1; the match to TRBD1 covers 9 bases. This CDR3 region has 13 residues. V dropped 2 bases and J dropped 5; count of bases not matched to a gene: 1. Germline assignment: CDR1 SGHRS and CDR2 YFSETQ. Using reference TRBV5-1 and TRBJ1-1 for the parts outside the CDR3, the full variable domain is KAGVTQTPRYLIKTRGQQVTLSCSPISGHRSVSWYQQTPGQGLQFLFEYFSETQRNKGNFPGRFSGRQFSNSRSEMNVSTLELGDSALYLCASSLQGATEAFFGQGTRLTVV.

J is TRBJ2-1 and V is TRBV28; D remains unclear. The CDR3 runs to 14 residues. Germline V gene sequence: CDR1 MDHEN, CDR2 SYDVKM. V was cut by 5 bases and J by 7 bases, with 15 bases left in between. CDR3 sequence (DNA): TGTGCCAGCAGTGGTCCCCGGCTTAAAAATGAGCAGTTCTTC. Protein: CASSGPRLKNEQFF.

The J gene is TRBJ1-1, the V gene TRBV15; no clear D gene. CDR1 LNHNV and CDR2 YYDKDF come from the germline V gene (reference sequence). V shed 0 bases and J shed 0 bases, with 5 bases lying between them. This CDR3 has 14 residues. As DNA, the CDR3 is TGTGCCACCAGCAGAGACAGAATGAACACTGAAGCTTTCTTT. Its protein product is CATSRDRMNTEAFF. The whole variable domain, remainder taken from reference TRBV15 and TRBJ1-1, is DAMVIQNPRYQVTQFGKPVTLSCSQTLNHNVMYWYQQKSSQAPKLLFHYYDKDFNNEADTPDNFQSRRPNTSFCFLDIRSPGLGDTAMYLCATSRDRMNTEAFFGQGTRLTVV.

The chain employs TRBV9 and TRBJ2-1, with D hard to call. Looked up from germline, CDR1 is SGDLS and CDR2 is YYNGEE. V lost 0 bases and J 3 bases, leaving 10 bases between the germline ends. The CDR3 totals 15 residues. DNA of the CDR3: TGTGCCAGCAGCGTAGTAAGCAGCTACTACAATGAGCAGTTCTTC. It yields the protein CASSVVSSYYNEQFF.

The CDR3: CSVAPDRVETQYF. Written as DNA, the CDR3 is TGCAGCGTTGCCCCGGACAGGGTTGAGACCCAGTACTTC. The rearrangement joins TRBV29-1 to TRBJ2-5, with TRBD1 identical over 8 bases. Germline CDR1 SQVTM, CDR2 ANQGSEA. With V trimmed by 4 bases and J by 5 bases, 6 bases remained unmatched. This CDR3 has 13 residues.

J is TRBJ1-5 and V is TRBV7-8; D possibly corresponds to TRBD1 (5 bases). The CDR3 length is 13 residues. The germline V and J ends were trimmed by 5 bases and 4 bases, with 9 bases remaining between them. The germline CDR1 and CDR2 sequences are SGHVS and FQNEAQ. CDR3 amino acids: CASSIRQNQPQHF. CDR3 nucleotides: TGTGCCAGCAGCATTAGACAGAATCAGCCCCAGCATTTT.